The 26 T cell receptor beta chains given below trace back to one sample, sequenced in a study of response to subunit inactivated influenza vaccine. From the RT-PCR reads, TCRdb called clonotypes with MiXCR, one entry per CDR3 protein. The table shows 500,000 or so distinct CDR3 sequences, with approximately 15% occurring only once. Material: CD4+ T cells sorted from PBMCs, obtained 23 months after vaccination. Receptor source: a man between 50 and 75 years old who received an inactivated influenza vaccine.

This clonotype was counted between two and nine times. The V gene is TRBV30, the J gene TRBJ2-5; the match to TRBD1 covers 9 bases. The CDR3 runs 15 residues. The V gene end was trimmed by 3 bases and the J gene end by 5 bases; junction bases not matched to a gene: 10. Germline V gives CDR1 GTSNPN, CDR2 SVGIG (reference sequence). The CDR3: CAWSPPGTGYETQYF. The CDR3 coding sequence is TGTGCCTGGAGCCCTCCCGGGACAGGGTATGAGACCCAGTACTTC.

In its sample, this clonotype was seen a few times. This chain links TRBV6-2 or TRBV6-3 with TRBJ2-2, with 15 positions matching TRBD2. Trimming cost V 7 bases and J 4 bases; bases outside gene matches: 10. The CDR3 totals 18 residues. Germline V gives CDR1 MNHEY, CDR2 SVGEGT. The CDR3 coding sequence is TGTGCCAGCACCATCGGGACTAGCGGGAGGTCCGTCACCGGGGAGCTGTTTTTT. It codes for CASTIGTSGRSVTGELFF.

This clonotype was seen repeatedly, ten times or more. The rearrangement links TRBV9 to TRBJ2-5; 8 positions match TRBD2. The CDR3 is made up of 14 amino acids. Unmatched junction bases numbered 3, after V lost 3 bases and J lost 2 bases. CDR1 SGDLS and CDR2 YYNGEE come from the germline V gene. In nucleotides, the CDR3 is TGTGCCAGCAGCGAAACTAGCGGACAAGAGACCCAGTACTTC. Translated, it gives CASSETSGQETQYF.

The CDR3: CASSFNPGQGVRGGNEQFF. The CDR3 DNA is TGTGCCAGCAGCTTTAATCCGGGACAGGGGGTAAGAGGCGGGAATGAGCAGTTCTTC. The rearrangement uses TRBV11-2 and TRBJ2-1; 11 nucleotides line up with TRBD1. V lost 3 bases and J lost 7; bases outside the gene matches: 17. Germline values: CDR1 SGHAT, CDR2 FQNNGV. The CDR3 is 19 amino acids. Drawing the rest from reference TRBV11-2 and TRBJ2-1, the complete variable domain is EAGVAQSPRYKIIEKRQSVAFWCNPISGHATLYWYQQILGQGPKLLIQFQNNGVVDDSQLPKDRFSAERLKGVDSTLKIQPAKLEDSAVYLCASSFNPGQGVRGGNEQFFGPGTRLTVL.

This clonotype was observed many times. The chain employs TRBV6-1 and TRBJ1-3, with D possibly being TRBD1 (5 bases). The V and J ends lost 7 bases and 4 bases respectively, with 14 bases between them. CDR1 is MNHNS, CDR2 SASEGT, per germline. The CDR3 contains 14 residues. Written as DNA, the CDR3 is TGTGCCAGCACCCGAGGGGAGGCCGGAAACACCATATATTTT. Its translation: CASTRGEAGNTIYF.

This clonotype appeared a few times. Written as DNA, the CDR3 is TGCAGTGCTAGAGGGCAGGGTCAGCAGCCCCAGCATTTT. Translated, it gives CSARGQGQQPQHF. The chain is built from TRBV20-1 and TRBJ1-5; D is possibly TRBD1 (5 bases). Germline V CDR1 and CDR2: DFQATT, SNEGSKA (reference sequence). The CDR3 has 13 residues. V lost 1 base and J lost 7, with 11 bases in between.

The chain joins TRBV4-3 to TRBJ2-1; the match to TRBD1 covers 8 bases. CDR1 is LGHNA and CDR2 is YSLEER in the germline V gene. This CDR3 region has 15 residues. Germline trimming cut 0 bases from V and 7 bases from J; bases unmatched to any gene: 5. The CDR3 DNA reads as TGCGCCAGCAGCCAAGACCAGGGGGCGGGTAATGAGCAGTTCTTC. This sequence encodes CASSQDQGAGNEQFF.

The sample holds a few counts of this clonotype. V and J are TRBV28 and TRBJ1-5; no definite D call. This CDR3 is built from 12 residues. Germline V CDR1 and CDR2: MDHEN, SYDVKM. Trimming removed 5 bases from V and 9 bases from J, with 11 bases in between. CDR3 in DNA: TGTGCCAGCAGTCCATCACCTGGGCCCCAGCATTTT. It translates to CASSPSPGPQHF. The entire variable domain, with the rest obtained from reference TRBV28 and TRBJ1-5, is as follows: DVKVTQSSRYLVKRTGEKVFLECVQDMDHENMFWYRQDPGLGLRLIYFSYDVKMKEKGDIPEGYSVSREKKERFSLILESASTNQTSMYLCASSPSPGPQHFGDGTRLSIL.

This rearrangement joins TRBV18 to TRBJ1-2, with no clear D. CDR1 and CDR2 (germline): KGHSH, LQKENI. The germline V and J ends were trimmed by 2 bases and 7 bases, with 14 bases remaining between them. The CDR3 spans 14 residues. The chain's CDR3 is CASSPRERTVGYTF. The CDR3 nucleotides are TGTGCCAGCTCACCAAGGGAGAGGACTGTTGGCTACACCTTC. The complete variable domain, with remaining parts taken from reference TRBV18 and TRBJ1-2, reads NAGVMQNPRHLVRRRGQEARLRCSPMKGHSHVYWYRQLPEEGLKFMVYLQKENIIDESGMPKERFSAEFPKEGPSILRIQQVVRGDSAAYFCASSPRERTVGYTFGSGTRLTVV.

The chain carries TRBV19 and TRBJ2-1, with TRBD2 identical over 7 bases. J was trimmed by 6 bases and V by 4 bases; bases with no gene match: 6. Per germline, CDR1 LNHDA and CDR2 SQIVND (reference sequence). The CDR3 runs to 14 residues. In DNA form, the CDR3 reads TGTGCCAGTAGTAAAGGGCGGGAGCGCAATGAGCAGTTCTTC. Its translation: CASSKGRERNEQFF.

This clonotype was detected only a few times. This chain joins TRBV6-2 or TRBV6-3 and TRBJ1-1, with D possibly TRBD1 on 6 matching bases. Germline CDR1 is MNHEY and CDR2 is SVGEGT. The CDR3 covers 11 residues. V was clipped by 6 bases and J by 6 bases, with 8 bases between them. CDR3 coding DNA: TGTGCCAGCAGATGGACAGCTGAAGCTTTCTTT. Amino acids: CASRWTAEAFF.

This clonotype was counted only a few times. This chain connects TRBV2 to TRBJ1-5; D gene unclear. The V and J ends lost 6 bases and 0 bases respectively, with 12 bases between them. CDR1 is SNHLY, CDR2 FYNNEI, per germline. This CDR3 region has 15 residues. The CDR3 DNA is TGTGCCAGCAGCGACTCCATGGATAGCAATCAGCCCCAGCATTTT. The encoded protein is CASSDSMDSNQPQHF.

The rearrangement joins TRBV12-3 or TRBV12-4 to TRBJ2-7; the match to TRBD1 covers 9 bases. The CDR3 extends over 14 amino acids. Trimming at V came to 4 bases and at J to 7 bases, leaving 8 bases not matched to a gene. CDR3 protein: CASSSGTGNNEQYF. CDR3 DNA: TGTGCCAGCAGTTCCGGGACAGGGAATAATGAGCAGTACTTC.

This clonotype appeared a few times. The V gene is TRBV19, the J gene TRBJ2-1, with 9 bases fitting TRBD1. CDR1 and CDR2 (germline): LNHDA, SQIVND (reference sequence). Trimming took 5 bases from V and 6 from J; bases not matched to a gene: 11. The CDR3 is 16 amino acids. The CDR3 region has the DNA TGTGCCAGTAGTGATCACAGGGGGCGGGGTGCCAATGAGCAGTTCTTC. This gives the protein CASSDHRGRGANEQFF.

This clonotype showed up just a few times. This chain joins TRBV4-1 and TRBJ2-5; 12 positions agree with TRBD2. The CDR3 sequence is 17 residues long. The germline V gene has CDR1 MGHRA and CDR2 YSYEKL. With 6 bases clipped from V and 3 bases from J, the junction kept 11 bases outside the gene matches. The CDR3 sequence is CASSPSGLAGGKETQYF. CDR3 coding DNA: TGCGCCAGCAGTCCAAGTGGGCTAGCGGGGGGGAAAGAGACCCAGTACTTC.

This clonotype has just a few counts. This chain uses TRBV24-1 with TRBJ1-2; maybe TRBD1 (5 bases). Trimming took off 5 bases at V and 5 bases at J, with 5 bases between the two ends. Germline CDR1 and CDR2: KGHDR and SFDVKD. The CDR3 length is 11 residues. DNA for the CDR3: TGTGCCACCAGTGGGGGGTATGGCTACACCTTC. Encoded protein: CATSGGYGYTF.

J is TRBJ1-5 and V is TRBV19; the match to TRBD1 covers 8 bases. The CDR3 is made up of 15 amino acids. V lost 3 bases to trimming and J lost 7 bases; unmatched junction nucleotides: 8. The V gene's germline CDR1 is LNHDA and CDR2 SQIVND (reference sequence). The DNA for the CDR3 is TGTGCCAGTAGTATTATGGGGAGACAGGGGCAGCCCCAGCATTTT. Translated, it gives CASSIMGRQGQPQHF.

This clonotype has at least ten counts. The chain couples TRBV7-2 to TRBJ2-1; D may be TRBD1 or TRBD2 (5 bases each). V lost 3 bases, J lost 9 bases, and 9 bases lay in between. The CDR3 has 12 amino acids. Germline CDR1 and CDR2: SGHTA and FQGNSA. CDR3 sequence: CASSFGDGEQFF. Here the CDR3 DNA reads TGTGCCAGCAGCTTTGGGGACGGTGAGCAGTTCTTC.

This clonotype has only a few counts. The rearrangement uses TRBV5-5 and TRBJ2-3, with TRBD2 as a possible D gene (7 bases). The germline V and J ends were trimmed by 2 bases and 10 bases, with 17 bases remaining between them. CDR1 is SGHKS, CDR2 YYEKEE, per germline (reference sequence). This CDR3 is built from 14 residues. CDR3 nucleotides: TGTGCCAGCAGCTTATCTACAGGGAGCGGGGCGCAGTATTTT. Its protein is CASSLSTGSGAQYF.

This clonotype showed up just a few times. This chain uses TRBV7-2 with TRBJ2-3, with a weak D call TRBD2 (6 bases). Germline assignment: CDR1 SGHTA and CDR2 FQGNSA. Trimming pared 6 bases from V and 1 base from J, leaving 11 bases between. CDR3 length: 14 residues. The CDR3 reads CASSKPGGTDTQYF. The CDR3 bases are TGTGCCAGCAGTAAGCCGGGGGGCACAGATACGCAGTATTTT.

The chain has TRBV25-1 and TRBJ2-7; weak D call: TRBD2 (5 bases). The CDR3 extends over 14 amino acids. Germline V lookup: CDR1 MGHDK, CDR2 SYGVNS. Trimming removed 6 bases from V and 6 bases from J, with 18 bases in between. The CDR3 DNA reads TGTGCCAGCAGAGAGACGGGATTATGGGCCGAGCAGTACTTC. This gives the protein CASRETGLWAEQYF.

This chain links TRBV5-1 with TRBJ1-2; D perhaps matches TRBD1 (5 bases). CDR1 is SGHRS and CDR2 is YFSETQ in the germline V gene. Trimming took 0 bases from V and 1 from J, leaving 10 bases between them. This CDR3 region has 15 residues. CDR3 nucleotide sequence: TGCGCCAGCAGCTTGGGGGACGGAAATAACTATGGCTACACCTTC. Translation gives CASSLGDGNNYGYTF. The full variable domain, rest sourced from reference TRBV5-1 and TRBJ1-2, is KAGVTQTPRYLIKTRGQQVTLSCSPISGHRSVSWYQQTPGQGLQFLFEYFSETQRNKGNFPGRFSGRQFSNSRSEMNVSTLELGDSALYLCASSLGDGNNYGYTFGSGTRLTVV.

V usage is TRBV28 and J usage is TRBJ2-2, with no clear D. Germline V lookup: CDR1 MDHEN, CDR2 SYDVKM. The V end was cut by 5 bases, the J end by 6 bases, with 7 bases between. This CDR3 is 12 amino acids long. CDR3 residues: CASSPPAGELFF. DNA for the CDR3: TGTGCCAGCAGTCCACCGGCCGGGGAGCTGTTTTTT.

This clonotype was picked up one time. The chain has TRBV28 and TRBJ2-5; 7 nucleotides align to TRBD2. Germline V lookup: CDR1 MDHEN, CDR2 SYDVKM. The CDR3 loop spans 13 amino acids. V lost 10 bases, J lost 1 base, and 6 bases stayed unmatched. The CDR3 loop reads CATRGGFQETQYF. For the CDR3, the DNA is TGTGCCACCCGCGGGGGATTCCAAGAGACCCAGTACTTC.

The chain has TRBV7-9 and TRBJ1-4, with D perhaps TRBD1 (6 bases). The length of the CDR3 is 15 residues. Germline V gene lookup returns CDR1 SEHNR and CDR2 FQNEAQ (reference sequence). V lost 5 bases and J lost 2, with 12 bases in between. CDR3: CASSPMGGTNEKLFF. The CDR3 region has the DNA TGTGCCAGCAGCCCCATGGGGGGCACTAATGAAAAACTGTTTTTT.

This chain uses TRBV20-1 with TRBJ1-5; a possible D gene is TRBD1 (5 bases). The V gene's germline CDR1 is DFQATT and CDR2 SNEGSKA (reference sequence). Between the trimmed V and J ends, which lost 6 bases and 2 bases, there was a span of 17 bases. The length of the CDR3 is 15 residues. The chain's CDR3 is CSAGPVGTGNQPQHF. CDR3 DNA sequence: TGCAGTGCGGGCCCTGTGGGGACGGGCAATCAGCCCCAGCATTTT.